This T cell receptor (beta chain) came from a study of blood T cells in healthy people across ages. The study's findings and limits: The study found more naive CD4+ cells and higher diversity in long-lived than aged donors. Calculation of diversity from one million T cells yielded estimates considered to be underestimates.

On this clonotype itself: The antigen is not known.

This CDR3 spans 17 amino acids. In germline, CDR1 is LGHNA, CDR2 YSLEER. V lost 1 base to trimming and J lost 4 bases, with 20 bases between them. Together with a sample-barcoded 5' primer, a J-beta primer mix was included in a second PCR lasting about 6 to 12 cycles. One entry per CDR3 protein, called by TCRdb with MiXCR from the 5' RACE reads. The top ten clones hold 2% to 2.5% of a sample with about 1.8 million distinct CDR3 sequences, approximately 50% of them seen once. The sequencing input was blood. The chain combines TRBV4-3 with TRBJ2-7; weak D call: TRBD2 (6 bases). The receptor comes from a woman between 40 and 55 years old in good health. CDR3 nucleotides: TGCGCCAGCAGCCAAGCCTCGTCCGTGGCAGGGAGGTACGAGCAGTACTTC. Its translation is CASSQASSVAGRYEQYF.